This T cell receptor beta chain was observed in a study of ipilimumab plus nivolumab after autologous stem cell transplantation. About the research overall: The myeloma cohort included high-risk transplant-naive patients and patients relapsing within 3 years of a first autologous transplant.

The CDR3 extends over 16 amino acids. CDR1 and CDR2 from the germline V gene are MNHEY and SVGAGI. Germline trimming cut 4 bases from V and 1 base from J; bases unmatched to any gene: 9. Generated by immunoSEQ multiplex PCR, the TCRdb table keeps only in-frame clones and is missing some. The profile shows under 2,000 clones, about 89% of them singletons. Starting 14 to 28 days after autologous transplant, ipilimumab 1 mg/kg was given. This specimen consisted of PBMCs, obtained in a trial of ipilimumab plus nivolumab as post-transplant consolidation. The chain carries TRBV6-5 and TRBJ1-2; 7 bases are a match to TRBD1. This receptor was obtained from a male donor with multiple myeloma. The CDR3 reads CASSCLGQDLNYGYTF. The DNA of the CDR3 is TGTGCCAGCAGTTGCTTAGGACAGGACCTTAACTATGGCTACACCTTC.